These T cell receptor beta chains were read from a single sample in a study of multiple sclerosis patients with progressive multifocal leukoencephalopathy. Using immunoSEQ multiplex PCR, the repertoire was profiled, and TCRdb retains in-frame clones only, with some absent. The table shows fewer than 35,000 clones, with 80% to 95% occurring only once. Sequencing was carried out using PBMCs. These receptors all come from a man aged 25 to 45 with multiple sclerosis. Each CDR3 is given with its conserved first and last residue. Each record gives: V gene, D gene, clone size, J gene, CDR3 DNA, CDR3 protein. D genes are given only for firm matches. Size is omitted from some rows. Given values are once, few, many or a class for expanded clones.

v_gene: TRBV9
d_gene: .
abundance: .
j_gene: TRBJ2-5
CDR3nt: TGTGCCAGCAGCGTAGACTGGGAGCAAGAGACCCAGTACTTC
CDR3aa: CASSVDWEQETQYF

v_gene: TRBV19
d_gene: TRBD1
abundance: .
j_gene: TRBJ1-2
CDR3nt: TGTGCCAGTAGTTCCCCGACAGGGCTTAACTATGGCTACACCTTC
CDR3aa: CASSSPTGLNYGYTF

v_gene: TRBV7-2
d_gene: TRBD2
abundance: .
j_gene: TRBJ2-7
CDR3nt: TGTGCCAGCAGGTCAATAGCGGGAGGTGCCTACGAGCAGTACTTC
CDR3aa: CASRSIAGGAYEQYF

v_gene: TRBV9
d_gene: TRBD1
abundance: .
j_gene: TRBJ1-2
CDR3nt: TGTGCCAGCAGCGGCAACCCCGGGACAGACTATGGCTACACCTTC
CDR3aa: CASSGNPGTDYGYTF

v_gene: TRBV7-9
d_gene: .
abundance: .
j_gene: TRBJ1-1
CDR3nt: TGTGCCAGCAGCTTCCAGGGGATGGGAACTGAAGCTTTCTTT
CDR3aa: CASSFQGMGTEAFF

v_gene: TRBV7-7
d_gene: TRBD1
abundance: .
j_gene: TRBJ2-3
CDR3nt: TGTGCCAGCAGCTTAGGGACAGGAAAGCTTGGGGATACGCAGTATTTT
CDR3aa: CASSLGTGKLGDTQYF

v_gene: TRBV4-3
d_gene: .
abundance: .
j_gene: TRBJ2-1
CDR3nt: TGCGCCAGCAGCCAAGATAGGTTTGAGGAGCAGTTCTTC
CDR3aa: CASSQDRFEEQFF

v_gene: TRBV14
d_gene: .
abundance: .
j_gene: TRBJ2-1
CDR3nt: TGTGCCAGCAGCCCACCGCTTAAAGGACCTTACAATGAGCAGTTCTTC
CDR3aa: CASSPPLKGPYNEQFF

v_gene: TRBV7-2
d_gene: .
abundance: .
j_gene: TRBJ1-2
CDR3nt: TGTGCCAGCAGCTCGACCGTCTATGGCTACACCTTC
CDR3aa: CASSSTVYGYTF

v_gene: TRBV19
d_gene: .
abundance: few
j_gene: TRBJ2-1
CDR3nt: TGTGCCAGTAGTACCTCCGCCGCCAATGAGCAGTTCTTC
CDR3aa: CASSTSAANEQFF

v_gene: TRBV10-3
d_gene: .
abundance: .
j_gene: TRBJ2-3
CDR3nt: TGTGCCACTCTAGATCCCCCCTCCTCCCCCACAGATACGCAGTATTTT
CDR3aa: CATLDPPSSPTDTQYF

v_gene: TRBV6-1
d_gene: .
abundance: .
j_gene: TRBJ1-2
CDR3nt: TGTGCCAGCAGGGACGCCCGCTACACCTTC
CDR3aa: CASRDARYTF

v_gene: TRBV7-2
d_gene: TRBD2
abundance: few
j_gene: TRBJ2-7
CDR3nt: TGTGCCAGCAGCTTAGCGGCGGGAGAAGTATACGAGCAGTACTTC
CDR3aa: CASSLAAGEVYEQYF

v_gene: TRBV5-1
d_gene: TRBD1
abundance: .
j_gene: TRBJ2-2
CDR3nt: TGCGCCAGCAGCTTGGCCCTGACAGGGACCGGGGAGCTGTTTTTT
CDR3aa: CASSLALTGTGELFF

v_gene: TRBV18
d_gene: TRBD2
abundance: .
j_gene: TRBJ2-5
CDR3nt: TGTGCCAGCTCACCGGCGATAGGGGGGACTAGCGGGCCACAAGAGACCCAGTACTTC
CDR3aa: CASSPAIGGTSGPQETQYF

v_gene: TRBV7-6
d_gene: .
abundance: .
j_gene: TRBJ2-1
CDR3nt: TGTGCCAGCAGCTTGGAGAGCTCCTACAATGAGCAGTTCTTC
CDR3aa: CASSLESSYNEQFF

v_gene: TRBV4-2
d_gene: .
abundance: .
j_gene: TRBJ2-7
CDR3nt: TGTGCCAGCAGCCAAGATGCAACAGGCCTAGACGAGCAGTACTTC
CDR3aa: CASSQDATGLDEQYF

v_gene: TRBV7-8
d_gene: .
abundance: .
j_gene: TRBJ1-1
CDR3nt: TGTGCCAGCAGCTTAGGGGGGCCCGAAGCTTTCTTT
CDR3aa: CASSLGGPEAFF

v_gene: TRBV27
d_gene: TRBD2
abundance: .
j_gene: TRBJ2-1
CDR3nt: TGTGCCAGCACCCCCCTAGCGGGAGGCCAGTATGAGCAGTTCTTC
CDR3aa: CASTPLAGGQYEQFF

v_gene: TRBV5-5
d_gene: .
abundance: .
j_gene: TRBJ1-1
CDR3nt: TGTGCCAGCAGCTTGTCTCCTGCAGATCTGAACACTGAAGCTTTCTTT
CDR3aa: CASSLSPADLNTEAFF

v_gene: TRBV18
d_gene: TRBD1
abundance: few
j_gene: TRBJ1-2
CDR3nt: TGTGCCAGCTCACCACCGTCAGGGGGCAGTGGCTACACCTTC
CDR3aa: CASSPPSGGSGYTF

v_gene: TRBV29-1
d_gene: TRBD1
abundance: .
j_gene: TRBJ2-7
CDR3nt: TGCAGCGTTGGGGACAGGGCCGAGCAGTACTTC
CDR3aa: CSVGDRAEQYF

v_gene: TRBV12-5
d_gene: .
abundance: .
j_gene: TRBJ2-1
CDR3nt: TGTGCTAGTGGTTCGGGGGTACAGGTTTCTTACAATGAGCAGTTCTTC
CDR3aa: CASGSGVQVSYNEQFF

v_gene: TRBV21-1
d_gene: .
abundance: .
j_gene: TRBJ1-4
CDR3nt: TGTGCCAGCAGCATACCGGGACCCAAGGTCGGCCCTACACCAATAACTAATGAAAAACTGTTTTTT
CDR3aa: CASSIPGPKVGPTPITNEKLFF

v_gene: TRBV19
d_gene: .
abundance: .
j_gene: TRBJ2-3
CDR3nt: TGTGCCAGTAGTATAGTTGGGGTTGGGTCAGATACGCAGTATTTT
CDR3aa: CASSIVGVGSDTQYF

v_gene: TRBV9
d_gene: .
abundance: .
j_gene: TRBJ2-3
CDR3nt: TGTGCCAGCAGCCTCGGACCGGCAGGATCAGATACGCAGTATTTT
CDR3aa: CASSLGPAGSDTQYF

v_gene: TRBV6-1
d_gene: TRBD1
abundance: .
j_gene: TRBJ1-6
CDR3nt: TGTGCCACAACAGGGGAGGCTTCACCCCTCCACTTT
CDR3aa: CATTGEASPLHF

v_gene: TRBV19
d_gene: TRBD1
abundance: .
j_gene: TRBJ1-1
CDR3nt: TGTGCCAGTAGTGCATCCGGGACAGGGGGTACTGAAGCTTTCTTT
CDR3aa: CASSASGTGGTEAFF

v_gene: TRBV10-3
d_gene: TRBD1
abundance: .
j_gene: TRBJ2-2
CDR3nt: TGTGCCATCAGTGAGCCGGGACAGACCGGGGAGCTGTTTTTT
CDR3aa: CAISEPGQTGELFF

v_gene: TRBV18
d_gene: .
abundance: few
j_gene: TRBJ1-4
CDR3nt: TGTGCCAGCTCCCCTAATGAAAAACTGTTTTTT
CDR3aa: CASSPNEKLFF

v_gene: TRBV30
d_gene: TRBD2
abundance: once
j_gene: TRBJ2-5
CDR3nt: TGTGCCTGGAGTCGATCGGGAGGTTTCCAAGAGACCCAGTACTTC
CDR3aa: CAWSRSGGFQETQYF

v_gene: TRBV18
d_gene: TRBD1
abundance: .
j_gene: TRBJ1-1
CDR3nt: TGTGCCAGCTCACTAGCACAGGGGGCGGGAACTGAAGCTTTCTTT
CDR3aa: CASSLAQGAGTEAFF

v_gene: TRBV14
d_gene: TRBD1
abundance: .
j_gene: TRBJ1-1
CDR3nt: TGTGCCAGCAGCCAAGTACAGGGGGCAAGGACTGAAGCTTTCTTT
CDR3aa: CASSQVQGARTEAFF

v_gene: TRBV29-1
d_gene: .
abundance: .
j_gene: TRBJ1-2
CDR3nt: TGCAGCGTTGTGACTGTAGGCTACACCTTC
CDR3aa: CSVVTVGYTF

v_gene: TRBV5-1
d_gene: .
abundance: once
j_gene: TRBJ1-6
CDR3nt: TGCGCCAGCAGCTTGGCGGATAATTCACCCCTCCACTTT
CDR3aa: CASSLADNSPLHF

v_gene: TRBV2
d_gene: .
abundance: .
j_gene: TRBJ1-2
CDR3nt: TGTGCCAGCAGGGCCGGGACGGACTATGGCTACACCTTC
CDR3aa: CASRAGTDYGYTF

v_gene: TRBV13
d_gene: TRBD2
abundance: .
j_gene: TRBJ2-1
CDR3nt: TGTGCCAGCAGCCCCCGGACTAGCGGGAGTTGTGATGAGCAGTTCTTC
CDR3aa: CASSPRTSGSCDEQFF

v_gene: TRBV6-5
d_gene: .
abundance: .
j_gene: TRBJ2-1
CDR3nt: TGTGCCAGCAGTTACCGTGGGAGCTCCTACAATGAGCAGTTCTTC
CDR3aa: CASSYRGSSYNEQFF

v_gene: TRBV30
d_gene: .
abundance: .
j_gene: TRBJ1-2
CDR3nt: TGTGCCTGGGGCGGCGTTGGAGGCTACACCTTC
CDR3aa: CAWGGVGGYTF

v_gene: TRBV7-2
d_gene: .
abundance: .
j_gene: TRBJ1-2
CDR3nt: TGTGCCAGCAGCCCCGGCCCATTCGCCAACTATGGCTACACCTTC
CDR3aa: CASSPGPFANYGYTF

v_gene: TRBV5-4
d_gene: .
abundance: .
j_gene: TRBJ2-5
CDR3nt: TGTGCCAGCAGCTTAGGAGCGGGCGAAGAGACCCAGTACTTC
CDR3aa: CASSLGAGEETQYF

v_gene: TRBV18
d_gene: TRBD1
abundance: .
j_gene: TRBJ1-1
CDR3nt: TGTGCCAGCTCACCAGGACAGGGGTCCACTGAAGCTTTCTTT
CDR3aa: CASSPGQGSTEAFF

v_gene: TRBV5-1
d_gene: TRBD1
abundance: once
j_gene: TRBJ1-1
CDR3nt: TGCGCCAGCACCAGTCGGACAGGGTTTTTCGCTGAAGCTTTCTTT
CDR3aa: CASTSRTGFFAEAFF

v_gene: TRBV11-3
d_gene: .
abundance: .
j_gene: TRBJ2-3
CDR3nt: TGTGCCAGCAGCTCCCCGCGCACAGATACGCAGTATTTT
CDR3aa: CASSSPRTDTQYF

v_gene: TRBV5-1
d_gene: .
abundance: .
j_gene: TRBJ1-1
CDR3nt: TGCGCCAGCAGCTTGGTCAAGCGGGGGGAAGCTTTCTTT
CDR3aa: CASSLVKRGEAFF

v_gene: TRBV11-2
d_gene: .
abundance: .
j_gene: TRBJ1-4
CDR3nt: TGTGCCAGCAGCTTGAGTCCGACAACTAATGAAAAACTGTTTTTT
CDR3aa: CASSLSPTTNEKLFF